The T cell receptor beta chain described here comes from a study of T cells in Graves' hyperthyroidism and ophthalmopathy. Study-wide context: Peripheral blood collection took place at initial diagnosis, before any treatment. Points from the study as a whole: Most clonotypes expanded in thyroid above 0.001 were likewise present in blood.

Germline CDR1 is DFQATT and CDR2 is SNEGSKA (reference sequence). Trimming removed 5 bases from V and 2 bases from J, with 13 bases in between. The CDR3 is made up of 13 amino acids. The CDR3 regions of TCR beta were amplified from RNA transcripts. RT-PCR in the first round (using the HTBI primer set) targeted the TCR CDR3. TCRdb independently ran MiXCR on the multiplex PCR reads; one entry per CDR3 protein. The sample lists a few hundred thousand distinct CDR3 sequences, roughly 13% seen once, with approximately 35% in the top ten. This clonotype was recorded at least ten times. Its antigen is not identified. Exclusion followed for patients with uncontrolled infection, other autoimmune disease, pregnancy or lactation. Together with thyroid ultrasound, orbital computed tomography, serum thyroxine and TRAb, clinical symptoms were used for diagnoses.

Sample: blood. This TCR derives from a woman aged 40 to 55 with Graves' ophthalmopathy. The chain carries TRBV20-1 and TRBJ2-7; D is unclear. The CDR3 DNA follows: TGCAGTGCTGCTGGAGACGGCACCTACGAGCAGTACTTC. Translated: CSAAGDGTYEQYF.